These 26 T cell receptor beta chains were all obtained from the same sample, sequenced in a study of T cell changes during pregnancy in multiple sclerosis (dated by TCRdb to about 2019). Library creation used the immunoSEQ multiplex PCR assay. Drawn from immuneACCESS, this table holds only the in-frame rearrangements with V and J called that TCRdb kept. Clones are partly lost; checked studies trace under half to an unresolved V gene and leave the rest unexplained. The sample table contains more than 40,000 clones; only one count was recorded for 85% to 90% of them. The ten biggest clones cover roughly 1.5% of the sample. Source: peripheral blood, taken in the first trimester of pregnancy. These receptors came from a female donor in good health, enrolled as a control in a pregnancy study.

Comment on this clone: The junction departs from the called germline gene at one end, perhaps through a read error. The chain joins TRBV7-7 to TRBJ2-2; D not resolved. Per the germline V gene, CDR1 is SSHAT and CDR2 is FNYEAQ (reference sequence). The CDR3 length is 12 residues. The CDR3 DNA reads TGTGCTAGCAGGTCGGTTACCGGGGAGCTGTTTTTT. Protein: CASRSVTGELFF.

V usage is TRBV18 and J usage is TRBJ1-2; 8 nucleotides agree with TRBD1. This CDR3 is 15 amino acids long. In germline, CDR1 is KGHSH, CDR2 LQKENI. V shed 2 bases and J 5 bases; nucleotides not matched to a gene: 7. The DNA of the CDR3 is TGTGCCAGCTCACCATCGACAGGGGCCACTTATGGCTACACCTTC. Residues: CASSPSTGATYGYTF.

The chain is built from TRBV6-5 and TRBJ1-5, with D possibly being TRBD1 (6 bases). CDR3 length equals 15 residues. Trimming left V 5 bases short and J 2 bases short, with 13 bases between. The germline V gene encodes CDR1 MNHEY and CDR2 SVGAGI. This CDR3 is CASSPGGAGNQPQHF. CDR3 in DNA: TGTGCCAGCAGTCCCGGGGGGGCTGGCAATCAGCCCCAGCATTTT.

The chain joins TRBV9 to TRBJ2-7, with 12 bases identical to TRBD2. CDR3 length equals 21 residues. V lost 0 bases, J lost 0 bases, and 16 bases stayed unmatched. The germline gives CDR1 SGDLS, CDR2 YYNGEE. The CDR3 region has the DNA TGTGCCAGCAGCGTAGTGAGAGAGTGGGCTAGCGGGGGGGGGCACTCCTACGAGCAGTACTTC. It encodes CASSVVREWASGGGHSYEQYF.

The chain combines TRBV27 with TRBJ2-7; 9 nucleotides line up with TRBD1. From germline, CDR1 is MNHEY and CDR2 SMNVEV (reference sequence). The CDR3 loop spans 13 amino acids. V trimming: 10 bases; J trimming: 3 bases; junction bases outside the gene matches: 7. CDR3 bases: TGTGCCATCGGACAGGGGAGAAACTACGAGCAGTACTTC. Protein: CAIGQGRNYEQYF.

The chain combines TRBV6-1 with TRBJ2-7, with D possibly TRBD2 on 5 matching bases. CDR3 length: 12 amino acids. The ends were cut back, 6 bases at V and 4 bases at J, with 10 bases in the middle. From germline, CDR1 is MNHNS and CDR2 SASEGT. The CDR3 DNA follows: TGTGCCAGCAGGACTATTACGTACGAGCAGTACTTC. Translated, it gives CASRTITYEQYF.

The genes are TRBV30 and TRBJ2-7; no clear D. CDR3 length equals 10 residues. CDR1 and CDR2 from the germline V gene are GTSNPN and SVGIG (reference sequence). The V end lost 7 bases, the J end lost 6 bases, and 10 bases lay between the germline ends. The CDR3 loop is CASPSREQYF. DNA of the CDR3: TGTGCCTCCCCGAGCCGCGAGCAGTACTTC.

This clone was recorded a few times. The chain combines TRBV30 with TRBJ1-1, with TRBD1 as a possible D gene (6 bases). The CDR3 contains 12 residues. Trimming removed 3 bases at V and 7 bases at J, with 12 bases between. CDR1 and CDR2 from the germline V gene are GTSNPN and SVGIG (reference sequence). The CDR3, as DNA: TGTGCCTGGAGCCGGGACACCGATGAAGCTTTCTTT. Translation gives CAWSRDTDEAFF. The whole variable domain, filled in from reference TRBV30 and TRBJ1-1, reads SQTIHQWPATLVQPVGSPLSLECTVEGTSNPNLYWYRQAAGRGLQLLFYSVGIGQISSEVPQNLSASRPQDRQFILSSKKLLLSDSGFYLCAWSRDTDEAFFGQGTRLTVV.

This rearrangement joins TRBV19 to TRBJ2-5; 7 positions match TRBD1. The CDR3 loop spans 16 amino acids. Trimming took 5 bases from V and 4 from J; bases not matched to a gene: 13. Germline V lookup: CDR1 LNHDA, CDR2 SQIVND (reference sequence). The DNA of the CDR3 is TGTGCCAGTAGTCCACCCTCCAAGGGGGCACGAGAGACCCAGTACTTC. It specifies CASSPPSKGARETQYF.

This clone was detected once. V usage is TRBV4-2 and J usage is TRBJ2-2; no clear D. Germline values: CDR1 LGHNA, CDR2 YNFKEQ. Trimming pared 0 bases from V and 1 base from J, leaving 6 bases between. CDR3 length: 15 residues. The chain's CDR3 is CASSQDPLNTGELFF. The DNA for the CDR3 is TGTGCCAGCAGCCAAGATCCTCTGAACACCGGGGAGCTGTTTTTT.

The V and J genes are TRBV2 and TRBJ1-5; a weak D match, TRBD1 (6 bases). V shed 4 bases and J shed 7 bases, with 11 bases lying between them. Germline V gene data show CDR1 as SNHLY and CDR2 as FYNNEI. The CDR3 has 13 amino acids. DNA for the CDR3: TGTGCCAGCAGTGCCGAGGGGGGGCAGCCCCAGCATTTT. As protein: CASSAEGGQPQHF.

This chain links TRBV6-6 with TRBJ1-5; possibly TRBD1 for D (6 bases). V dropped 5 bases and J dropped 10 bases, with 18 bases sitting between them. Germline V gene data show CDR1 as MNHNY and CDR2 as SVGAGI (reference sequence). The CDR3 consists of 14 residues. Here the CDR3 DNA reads TGTGCCAGCAGTCCCCGGGACCGGGGGGGCCCCCAGCATTTT. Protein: CASSPRDRGGPQHF.

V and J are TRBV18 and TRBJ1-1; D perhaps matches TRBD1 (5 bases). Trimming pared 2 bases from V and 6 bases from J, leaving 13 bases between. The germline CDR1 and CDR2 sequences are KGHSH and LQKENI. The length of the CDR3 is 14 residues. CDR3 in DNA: TGTGCCAGCTCACCAAGTGGGGCGCGGTCTGAAGCTTTCTTT. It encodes CASSPSGARSEAFF.

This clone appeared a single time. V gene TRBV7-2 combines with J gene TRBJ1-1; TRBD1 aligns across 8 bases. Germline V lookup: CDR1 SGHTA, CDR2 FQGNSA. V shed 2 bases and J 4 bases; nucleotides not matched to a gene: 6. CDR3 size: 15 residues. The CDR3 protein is CASSLSHTGGTEAFF. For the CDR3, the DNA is TGTGCCAGCAGCTTATCGCATACAGGGGGCACTGAAGCTTTCTTT. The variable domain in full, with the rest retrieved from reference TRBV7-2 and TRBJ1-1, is GAGVSQSPSNKVTEKGKDVELRCDPISGHTALYWYRQSLGQGLEFLIYFQGNSAPDKSGLPSDRFSAERTGGSVSTLTIQRTQQEDSAVYLCASSLSHTGGTEAFFGQGTRLTVV.

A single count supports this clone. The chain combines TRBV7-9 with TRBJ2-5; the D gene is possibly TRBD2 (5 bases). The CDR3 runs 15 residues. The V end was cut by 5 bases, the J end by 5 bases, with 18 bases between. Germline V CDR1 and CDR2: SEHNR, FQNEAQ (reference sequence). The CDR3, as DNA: TGTGCCAGCAGCCGCAGGCCCTGGCGGGCGGAGACCCAGTACTTC. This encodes CASSRRPWRAETQYF.

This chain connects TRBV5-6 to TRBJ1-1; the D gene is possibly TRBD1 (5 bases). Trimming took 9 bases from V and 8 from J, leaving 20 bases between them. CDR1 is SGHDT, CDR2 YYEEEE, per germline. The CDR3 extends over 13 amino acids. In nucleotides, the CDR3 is TGTGCCACGCAAGGGGCAGAACAAGGCGAAGCTTTCTTT. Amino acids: CATQGAEQGEAFF.

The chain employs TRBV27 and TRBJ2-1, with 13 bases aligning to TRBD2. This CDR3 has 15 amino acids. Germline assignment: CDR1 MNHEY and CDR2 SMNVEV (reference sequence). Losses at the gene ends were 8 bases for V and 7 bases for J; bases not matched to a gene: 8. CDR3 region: CASGPGTSGMNEQFF. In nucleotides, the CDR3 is TGTGCCAGCGGCCCCGGGACTAGCGGGATGAATGAGCAGTTCTTC.

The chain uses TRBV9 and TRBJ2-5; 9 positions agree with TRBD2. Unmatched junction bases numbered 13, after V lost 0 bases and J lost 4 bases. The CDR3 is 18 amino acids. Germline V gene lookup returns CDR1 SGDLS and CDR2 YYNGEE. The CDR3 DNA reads TGTGCCAGCAGCGTAGCTGGTGCGGGGGGGTTGTTTCGAGAGACCCAGTACTTC. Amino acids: CASSVAGAGGLFRETQYF.

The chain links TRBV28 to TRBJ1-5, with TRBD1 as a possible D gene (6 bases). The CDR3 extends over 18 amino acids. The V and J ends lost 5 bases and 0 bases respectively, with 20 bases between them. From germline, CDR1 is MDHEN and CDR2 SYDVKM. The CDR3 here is CASSVVAGVQYSNQPQHF. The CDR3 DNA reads TGTGCCAGCAGTGTTGTAGCAGGGGTGCAGTATAGCAATCAGCCCCAGCATTTT.

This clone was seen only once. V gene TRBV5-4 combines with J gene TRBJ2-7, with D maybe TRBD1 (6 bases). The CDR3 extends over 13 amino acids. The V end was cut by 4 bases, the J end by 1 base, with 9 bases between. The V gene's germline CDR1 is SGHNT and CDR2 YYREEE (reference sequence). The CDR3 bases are TGTGCCAGCAGCCAGGGGAGTTCCTACGAGCAGTACTTC. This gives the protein CASSQGSSYEQYF. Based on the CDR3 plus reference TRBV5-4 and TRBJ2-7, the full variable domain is ETGVTQSPTHLIKTRGQQVTLRCSSQSGHNTVSWYQQALGQGPQFIFQYYREEENGRGNFPPRFSGLQFPNYSSELNVNALELDDSALYLCASSQGSSYEQYFGPGTRLTVT.

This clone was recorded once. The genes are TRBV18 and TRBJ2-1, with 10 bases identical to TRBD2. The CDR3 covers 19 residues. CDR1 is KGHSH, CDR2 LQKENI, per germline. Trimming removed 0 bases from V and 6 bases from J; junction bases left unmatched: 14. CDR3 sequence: CASSPPRSGRATRVNEQFF. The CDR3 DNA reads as TGTGCCAGCTCACCACCGAGAAGCGGGAGGGCCACGAGGGTCAATGAGCAGTTCTTC.

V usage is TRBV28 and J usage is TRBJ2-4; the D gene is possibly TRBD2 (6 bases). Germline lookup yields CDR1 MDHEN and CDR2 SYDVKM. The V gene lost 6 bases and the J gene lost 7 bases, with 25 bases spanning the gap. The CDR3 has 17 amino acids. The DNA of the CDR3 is TGTGCCAGCAGCCTGGAGCTGGGCCTTGGAGGGTCTAACATTCAGTACTTC. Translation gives CASSLELGLGGSNIQYF.

CDR3 amino acids: CASRPGISYEQYF. The CDR3 DNA is TGCGCCAGCAGGCCCGGGATCTCCTACGAGCAGTACTTC. This chain links TRBV5-1 with TRBJ2-7; D is perhaps TRBD2 (5 bases). Germline CDR1 SGHRS, CDR2 YFSETQ. Trimming left V 5 bases short and J 0 bases short, with 9 bases between. The CDR3 covers 13 residues.

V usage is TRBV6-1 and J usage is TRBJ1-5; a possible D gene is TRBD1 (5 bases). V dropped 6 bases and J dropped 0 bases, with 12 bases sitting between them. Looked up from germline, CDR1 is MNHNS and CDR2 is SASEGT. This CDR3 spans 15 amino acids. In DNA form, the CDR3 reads TGTGCCAGCAGCGAACAGGTCTCTAGCAATCAGCCCCAGCATTTT. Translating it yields CASSEQVSSNQPQHF.

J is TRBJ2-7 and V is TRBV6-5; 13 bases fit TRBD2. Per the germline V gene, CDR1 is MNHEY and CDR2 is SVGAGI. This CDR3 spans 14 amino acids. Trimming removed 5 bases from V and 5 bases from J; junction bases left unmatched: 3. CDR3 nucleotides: TGTGCCAGCAGTCAGACTAGCGGGAGGAACGAGCAGTACTTC. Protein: CASSQTSGRNEQYF.

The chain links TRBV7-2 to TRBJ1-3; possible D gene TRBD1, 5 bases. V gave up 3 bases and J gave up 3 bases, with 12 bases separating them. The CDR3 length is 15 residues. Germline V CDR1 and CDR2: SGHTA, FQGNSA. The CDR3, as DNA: TGTGCCAGCAGCTTCGGGGGTGATGGTGGAAACACCATATATTTT. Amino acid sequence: CASSFGGDGGNTIYF.